This TCR beta chain was obtained from a study of shared clonotypes between healthy human individuals. Whole-study results and caveats: Naive CD4 clonotypes were shared across a handful of donors at around 5%. On the whole, naive subsets had larger estimated richness than memory subsets had.

Germline V gives CDR1 MNHNS, CDR2 SASEGT. The V gene end was trimmed by 5 bases and the J gene end by 4 bases; junction bases not matched to a gene: 7. The CDR3 spans 15 residues. All of the donors resided in Nashville, Tennessee, and each was a Caucasian adult. As to this clone: What it recognizes is unknown.

Assay: immunoSEQ multiplex PCR; the TCRdb copy retains only in-frame clones and omits some. The sample yields 2,500,000 or so clones, approximately 90% seen once. The origin of this receptor is a man aged 18 to 30 in good health. Some clones in this sample may be carry-over from other donors' samples. The chain carries TRBV6-1 and TRBJ1-4; TRBD1 aligns across 7 bases. The source material was naive CD4+ T cells from PBMCs. Subset: CD45RA+ positively selected. The CDR3 spells CASSNGQVFNEKLFF. Written as DNA, the CDR3 is TGTGCCAGCAGTAACGGACAGGTGTTTAATGAAAAACTGTTTTTT.